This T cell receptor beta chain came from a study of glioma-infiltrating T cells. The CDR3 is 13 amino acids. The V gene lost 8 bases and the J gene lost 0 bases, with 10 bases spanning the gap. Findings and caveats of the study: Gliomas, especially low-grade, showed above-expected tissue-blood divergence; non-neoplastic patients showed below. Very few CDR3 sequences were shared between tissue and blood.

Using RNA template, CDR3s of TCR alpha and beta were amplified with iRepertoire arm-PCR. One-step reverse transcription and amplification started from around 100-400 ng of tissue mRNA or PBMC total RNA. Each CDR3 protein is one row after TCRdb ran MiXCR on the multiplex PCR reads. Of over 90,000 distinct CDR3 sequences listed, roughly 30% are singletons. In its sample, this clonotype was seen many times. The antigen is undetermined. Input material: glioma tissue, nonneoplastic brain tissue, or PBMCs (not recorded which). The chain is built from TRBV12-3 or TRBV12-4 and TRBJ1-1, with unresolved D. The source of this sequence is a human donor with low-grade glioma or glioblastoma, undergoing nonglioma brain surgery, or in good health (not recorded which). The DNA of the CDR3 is TGTGCCAGCCATTTAACCCTGAACACTGAAGCTTTCTTT. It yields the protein CASHLTLNTEAFF.